Included here is one T cell receptor (beta chain) sequence, with context. Antigen specificity is unknown. Healthy donors acted as controls, with matching for age and sex. Negative isolation yielded CD4+ and CD8+ T cells, and FACS enriched TEMRA cells. The source of the sample is a study of CD8 T cells in Susac syndrome. An input of roughly 0.5 to 1 ug of RNA was subjected to reverse transcription using random hexamers. TCR beta CDR3 was amplified by immunoSEQ multiplex PCR. This amplification extended across 54 Vbeta and 13 Jbeta segments. MiXCR, run by TCRdb on the immunoSEQ multiplex PCR reads, gives a single entry per CDR3 protein. The table has 150,000 to 200,000 distinct CDR3 sequences, just over 90% seen once. V lost 7 bases, J lost 7 bases, and 8 bases stayed unmatched. The germline V gene has CDR1 SQVTM and CDR2 ANQGSEA. The CDR3 loop spans 13 amino acids. Study outcomes and limitations: By the study's own acknowledgment, its TCR sequencing and HLA analysis included relatively few individuals.

Sample: CD4+ T cells from PBMCs. The receptor's source is a human donor in good health. The chain is built from TRBV29-1 and TRBJ1-2; TRBD1 agrees at 11 bases. The CDR3 coding sequence is TGCAGCGCCCCCGGACAGGGGGCGGGTGGCTACACCTTC. Its translation is CSAPGQGAGGYTF.